This T cell receptor (beta chain) was identified in a study of neurological immune-mediated disorders. Study findings and constraints: No CDR3 amino acid sequences recurred among expanded clones across subjects, suggesting private repertoires in all groups. No link was found between any clinical or MRI feature and the multiple sclerosis repertoire cluster.

In regard to this clonotype: What it binds is not known.

PBMCs stored at -80 C, 2 million in total, were the source of the unsorted libraries. The CDR3 is 15 amino acids. The trim removed 0 bases at V and 4 bases at J, leaving 8 bases unmatched. The germline gives CDR1 DFQATT, CDR2 SNEGSKA (reference sequence). By 5'RACE with 10-nucleotide random UMIs, the cDNA was made. TCRdb ran MiXCR on the 5' RACE reads and lists one entry per CDR3 protein. The sample holds under 70,000 distinct CDR3 sequences, 4% to 6% seen once. Material for sequencing was PBMCs. J is TRBJ2-5 and V is TRBV20-1; TRBD2 matches 7 bases. The TCR comes from a woman in her 30s with multiple sclerosis. The CDR3 DNA is TGCAGTGCTAGAGACGGGGGACTAACAGGAGAGACCCAGTACTTC. Translating it yields CSARDGGLTGETQYF.